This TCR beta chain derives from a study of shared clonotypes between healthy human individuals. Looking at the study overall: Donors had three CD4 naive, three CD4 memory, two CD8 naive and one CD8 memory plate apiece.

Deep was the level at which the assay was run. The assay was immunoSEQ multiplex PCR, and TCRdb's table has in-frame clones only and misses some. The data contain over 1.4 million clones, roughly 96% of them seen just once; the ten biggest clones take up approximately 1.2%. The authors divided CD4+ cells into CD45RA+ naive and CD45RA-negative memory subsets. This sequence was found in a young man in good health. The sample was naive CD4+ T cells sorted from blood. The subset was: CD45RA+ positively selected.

In DNA, the CDR3 is TGTGCCACCAGCAGAGGGGCGGGACGGATCTACAATGAGCAGTTCTTC. This translates into CATSRGAGRIYNEQFF. The rearrangement joins TRBV15 to TRBJ2-1; weak D call: TRBD2 (6 bases). Trimming took off 1 base at V and 3 bases at J, with 13 bases between the two ends. The germline CDR1 and CDR2 sequences are LNHNV and YYDKDF (reference sequence). The CDR3 has 16 residues. Combining the CDR3 with reference TRBV15 and TRBJ2-1 gives the whole variable domain DAMVIQNPRYQVTQFGKPVTLSCSQTLNHNVMYWYQQKSSQAPKLLFHYYDKDFNNEADTPDNFQSRRPNTSFCFLDIRSPGLGDTAMYLCATSRGAGRIYNEQFFGPGTRLTVL.